A selection of T cell receptor beta chains follows, all from one sample in a study of blood T cell repertoires in COVID-19. Profiled with immunoSEQ multiplex PCR; TCRdb holds only in-frame clones, not every one. The data show 50,000 to 65,000 clones, roughly 90% seen once. Sequencing was performed on peripheral blood. These receptors were taken from a human donor in a cohort sampled during active COVID-19. The CDR3 runs from the conserved cysteine through the conserved F or W. D genes are given only for firm matches. Not all rows give a size; the values are once, few, many and, for expanded clones, a class.

CDR3 DNA: TGTGCCAGCAGCTTAAGTGCACAGGGGCCCAACTATGGCTACACCTTC
CDR3 protein: CASSLSAQGPNYGYTF
clone size: NA
D gene: TRBD1
V gene: TRBV7-9
J gene: TRBJ1-2

CDR3 DNA: TGTGCCAGCAGCATAAGCGGGTTAGTCTACAATGAGCAGTTCTTC
CDR3 protein: CASSISGLVYNEQFF
clone size: NA
D gene: NA
V gene: TRBV9
J gene: TRBJ2-1

CDR3 DNA: TGTGCCAGCAGTTTCAAGGGGGATGGCAACTATGGCTACACCTTC
CDR3 protein: CASSFKGDGNYGYTF
clone size: NA
D gene: NA
V gene: TRBV27
J gene: TRBJ1-2

CDR3 DNA: TGTGCCACCAGTGAAGGGGGCGGAGAAGCTTTCTTT
CDR3 protein: CATSEGGGEAFF
clone size: NA
D gene: TRBD1
V gene: TRBV24-1
J gene: TRBJ1-1

CDR3 DNA: TGTGCCTGGATTTCTAGGTGGGACTATGGCTACACCTTC
CDR3 protein: CAWISRWDYGYTF
clone size: NA
D gene: NA
V gene: TRBV30
J gene: TRBJ1-2

CDR3 DNA: TGTGCCAGCAGCTCCAAACACACGACAGGGATAAACTTTGGAGCTTTCTTT
CDR3 protein: CASSSKHTTGINFGAFF
clone size: NA
D gene: TRBD1
V gene: TRBV5-4
J gene: TRBJ1-1

CDR3 DNA: TGTGCCAGCAGCCCGCGGGGGAAAAACCAAAACATTCAGTACTTC
CDR3 protein: CASSPRGKNQNIQYF
clone size: NA
D gene: TRBD2
V gene: TRBV4-2
J gene: TRBJ2-4

CDR3 DNA: TGCGCCAGCAGCTGGACAGCTGGGGGCTACACCTTC
CDR3 protein: CASSWTAGGYTF
clone size: NA
D gene: NA
V gene: TRBV5-1
J gene: TRBJ1-2

CDR3 DNA: TGCGCCAGCAGCCAGGTCGCAGGCAATGAGCAGTTCTTC
CDR3 protein: CASSQVAGNEQFF
clone size: NA
D gene: NA
V gene: TRBV4-3
J gene: TRBJ2-1

CDR3 DNA: TGTGCCAGCAGCTCCTCGGGTAGCGGGAGGGCAAATACGCAGTATTTT
CDR3 protein: CASSSSGSGRANTQYF
clone size: NA
D gene: TRBD2
V gene: TRBV7-9
J gene: TRBJ2-3

CDR3 DNA: TGTGCCAGTTCCCCCGGGACAGACTATGGCTACACCTTC
CDR3 protein: CASSPGTDYGYTF
clone size: NA
D gene: TRBD1
V gene: TRBV19
J gene: TRBJ1-2

CDR3 DNA: TGTGCCACCAGTGACCCGACAGGGGGCGAGATCAATGAGCAGTTCTTC
CDR3 protein: CATSDPTGGEINEQFF
clone size: NA
D gene: TRBD1
V gene: TRBV24-1
J gene: TRBJ2-1

CDR3 DNA: TGTGCCAGCAGCTTGTTGTCAGTCCATAATTCACCCCTCCACTTT
CDR3 protein: CASSLLSVHNSPLHF
clone size: NA
D gene: NA
V gene: TRBV5-5
J gene: TRBJ1-6

CDR3 DNA: TGTGCCAGCAGCAGACAGGAGAATCAGCCCCAGCATTTT
CDR3 protein: CASSRQENQPQHF
clone size: few
D gene: NA
V gene: TRBV7-2
J gene: TRBJ1-5

CDR3 DNA: TGTGCCAGCAGCTTAGGCAGGGCGGCTTTCTTT
CDR3 protein: CASSLGRAAFF
clone size: few
D gene: NA
V gene: TRBV7-2
J gene: TRBJ1-1

CDR3 DNA: TGTGCCAGCAGCGCAGGGGTTCTTACTAATGAAAAACTGTTTTTT
CDR3 protein: CASSAGVLTNEKLFF
clone size: NA
D gene: NA
V gene: TRBV9
J gene: TRBJ1-4

CDR3 DNA: TGTGCCAGCAGTAGGGGTTCCTACGAGCAGTACTTC
CDR3 protein: CASSRGSYEQYF
clone size: NA
D gene: NA
V gene: TRBV2
J gene: TRBJ2-7

CDR3 DNA: TGCAGCGTTGTCGGGGACACCGGGGAGCTGTTTTTT
CDR3 protein: CSVVGDTGELFF
clone size: NA
D gene: NA
V gene: TRBV29-1
J gene: TRBJ2-2

CDR3 DNA: TGTGCCAGCAGTACAATGAACACTGAAGCTTTCTTT
CDR3 protein: CASSTMNTEAFF
clone size: NA
D gene: NA
V gene: TRBV27
J gene: TRBJ1-1

CDR3 DNA: TGTGCCAGCAGCCGCCCTGGGGGGTCACCCCTCCACTTT
CDR3 protein: CASSRPGGSPLHF
clone size: few
D gene: NA
V gene: TRBV11-2
J gene: TRBJ1-6

CDR3 DNA: TGTGCCAGCAGCCAAGATCCACTCGCCTACGAGCAGTACTTC
CDR3 protein: CASSQDPLAYEQYF
clone size: NA
D gene: NA
V gene: TRBV4-2
J gene: TRBJ2-7

CDR3 DNA: TGCAGCGTTGTTGGGGTGCCGGATAGCGGGGGATACGAGCAGTACTTC
CDR3 protein: CSVVGVPDSGGYEQYF
clone size: NA
D gene: TRBD2
V gene: TRBV29-1
J gene: TRBJ2-7

CDR3 DNA: TGTGCCACCTCAGGGGAGGGTGGTGAAAAACTGTTTTTT
CDR3 protein: CATSGEGGEKLFF
clone size: few
D gene: NA
V gene: TRBV24-1
J gene: TRBJ1-4

CDR3 DNA: TGTGCCAGCAGCTTTACCGGGTCTAGGGGCCAACCGAGAGGAGATACGCAGTATTTT
CDR3 protein: CASSFTGSRGQPRGDTQYF
clone size: NA
D gene: NA
V gene: TRBV11-2
J gene: TRBJ2-3

CDR3 DNA: TGTGCCAGCAGCCAACGGGCGACAGGCCGGAACGAGCAGTACTTC
CDR3 protein: CASSQRATGRNEQYF
clone size: NA
D gene: NA
V gene: TRBV3-1/TRBV3-2
J gene: TRBJ2-7

CDR3 DNA: TGTGCCACCCTTGACAGTTACTTTCAGTACTTC
CDR3 protein: CATLDSYFQYF
clone size: NA
D gene: NA
V gene: TRBV6-5
J gene: TRBJ2-4

CDR3 DNA: TGTGCCAGCAGGGGGACAGGCCTCTACTATGGCTACACCTTC
CDR3 protein: CASRGTGLYYGYTF
clone size: few
D gene: TRBD1
V gene: TRBV7-9
J gene: TRBJ1-2

CDR3 DNA: TGTGCCAGTAGTATAGGGCGGGCACAGAGAGGCTACACCTTC
CDR3 protein: CASSIGRAQRGYTF
clone size: NA
D gene: NA
V gene: TRBV19
J gene: TRBJ1-2

CDR3 DNA: TGTGCCAGCAGACTTCAGGGGGCGGCTCAGCCCCAGCATTTT
CDR3 protein: CASRLQGAAQPQHF
clone size: NA
D gene: TRBD1
V gene: TRBV27
J gene: TRBJ1-5

CDR3 DNA: TGCGCCAGCAGCTTAGACACCTATGGCTACACCTTC
CDR3 protein: CASSLDTYGYTF
clone size: NA
D gene: NA
V gene: TRBV5-1
J gene: TRBJ1-2

CDR3 DNA: TGTGCCACCAGTGGAGTCGTCGGGGGGACGGGAGATACGCAGTATTTT
CDR3 protein: CATSGVVGGTGDTQYF
clone size: NA
D gene: TRBD2
V gene: TRBV24-1
J gene: TRBJ2-3

CDR3 DNA: TGTGCCACCAGTGATCGGACAGGGGGATTAGCAGATACGCAGTATTTT
CDR3 protein: CATSDRTGGLADTQYF
clone size: NA
D gene: TRBD1
V gene: TRBV24-1
J gene: TRBJ2-3

CDR3 DNA: TGTGCCTGGAGTGTAGCGGGGGGGGCGGAGACAGATACGCAGTATTTT
CDR3 protein: CAWSVAGGAETDTQYF
clone size: NA
D gene: TRBD2
V gene: TRBV30
J gene: TRBJ2-3

CDR3 DNA: TGTGCCAGCAGTCTCCGGACTAGCGGGTCGTGGGATGAGCAGTTCTTC
CDR3 protein: CASSLRTSGSWDEQFF
clone size: NA
D gene: TRBD2
V gene: TRBV27
J gene: TRBJ2-1

CDR3 DNA: TGTGCCAGCAGCGAGGGACTAGCGGGAGTTGAGACCCAGTACTTC
CDR3 protein: CASSEGLAGVETQYF
clone size: NA
D gene: TRBD2
V gene: TRBV7-2
J gene: TRBJ2-5

CDR3 DNA: TGTGCCAGCAGACTGCGAGTGGGACAGCAAGAGACCCAGTACTTC
CDR3 protein: CASRLRVGQQETQYF
clone size: NA
D gene: TRBD1
V gene: TRBV5-4
J gene: TRBJ2-5

CDR3 DNA: TGCAGCGTTGTCGGCGGTCAGAGCACAGATACGCAGTATTTT
CDR3 protein: CSVVGGQSTDTQYF
clone size: NA
D gene: NA
V gene: TRBV29-1
J gene: TRBJ2-3

CDR3 DNA: TGCGCCAGCAGCGGGGGACAGGGGGCCTTTAATTCACCCCTCCACTTT
CDR3 protein: CASSGGQGAFNSPLHF
clone size: NA
D gene: TRBD1
V gene: TRBV5-1
J gene: TRBJ1-6

CDR3 DNA: TGTGCCAGCAGCGTGGGGGGGGCAGATACGCAGTATTTT
CDR3 protein: CASSVGGADTQYF
clone size: NA
D gene: TRBD2
V gene: TRBV9
J gene: TRBJ2-3

CDR3 DNA: TGTGCCAGCAGTGACCCCTCGATTGAGCGCTATGGCTACACCTTC
CDR3 protein: CASSDPSIERYGYTF
clone size: NA
D gene: NA
V gene: TRBV6-1
J gene: TRBJ1-2

CDR3 DNA: TGTGCCAGCAGCCAAGAAGGAGCATCCCGCTTAGGCTACACCTTC
CDR3 protein: CASSQEGASRLGYTF
clone size: NA
D gene: NA
V gene: TRBV3-1/TRBV3-2
J gene: TRBJ1-2

CDR3 DNA: TGTGCCAGCAGTTTCCAGGGTCAGCCCCAGCATTTT
CDR3 protein: CASSFQGQPQHF
clone size: NA
D gene: NA
V gene: TRBV27
J gene: TRBJ1-5

CDR3 DNA: TGCGCCAGCAGCCCGCAGTCCGATAATTCACCCCTCCACTTT
CDR3 protein: CASSPQSDNSPLHF
clone size: NA
D gene: NA
V gene: TRBV4-1
J gene: TRBJ1-6

CDR3 DNA: TGTGCCTGGACAGTGGGGCACAGCTACAATGAGCAGTTCTTC
CDR3 protein: CAWTVGHSYNEQFF
clone size: NA
D gene: NA
V gene: TRBV30
J gene: TRBJ2-1

CDR3 DNA: TGTGCCTGGGGAGGGGTAAGGGACAACAATTCACCCCTCCACTTT
CDR3 protein: CAWGGVRDNNSPLHF
clone size: NA
D gene: NA
V gene: TRBV30
J gene: TRBJ1-6

CDR3 DNA: TGTGCCAGCAGTGGACAGGGAGGAGTCACAGATACGCAGTATTTT
CDR3 protein: CASSGQGGVTDTQYF
clone size: NA
D gene: TRBD1
V gene: TRBV6-2/TRBV6-3
J gene: TRBJ2-3

CDR3 DNA: TGTGCCAGCAGCTCTATGAGCGGGAGATTTTCTGAGCAGTTCTTC
CDR3 protein: CASSSMSGRFSEQFF
clone size: NA
D gene: TRBD2
V gene: TRBV7-9
J gene: TRBJ2-1

CDR3 DNA: TGCGCCAGCAGCCAAGATACTGGAATCGGACAGGGCGGGGATGGCTACACCTTC
CDR3 protein: CASSQDTGIGQGGDGYTF
clone size: NA
D gene: TRBD1
V gene: TRBV4-1
J gene: TRBJ1-2

CDR3 DNA: TGTGCCTGGAGTGTACGAGACAGAGTCTATGGCTACACCTTC
CDR3 protein: CAWSVRDRVYGYTF
clone size: NA
D gene: NA
V gene: TRBV30
J gene: TRBJ1-2

CDR3 DNA: TGTGCCAGCATCCCGGGACTAGCGGGAGGCGAGCAGTACTTC
CDR3 protein: CASIPGLAGGEQYF
clone size: NA
D gene: TRBD2
V gene: TRBV7-2
J gene: TRBJ2-7

CDR3 DNA: TGTGCCAGCAGTCAAAGCTCAGGGGACGTGGGTGGCTACACCTTC
CDR3 protein: CASSQSSGDVGGYTF
clone size: NA
D gene: NA
V gene: TRBV28
J gene: TRBJ1-2

CDR3 DNA: TGTGCCAGCAGCTTAGAGGGCAGGGAGAACACTGAAGCTTTCTTT
CDR3 protein: CASSLEGRENTEAFF
clone size: NA
D gene: NA
V gene: TRBV7-6
J gene: TRBJ1-1

CDR3 DNA: TGTGCCAGCAGTAGATATCAGGGGGCGGCTGAAGCTTTCTTT
CDR3 protein: CASSRYQGAAEAFF
clone size: NA
D gene: TRBD1
V gene: TRBV6-5
J gene: TRBJ1-1

CDR3 DNA: TGTGCCTGGTACAGGGGTGGTAGCACTGAAGCTTTCTTT
CDR3 protein: CAWYRGGSTEAFF
clone size: once
D gene: TRBD1
V gene: TRBV30
J gene: TRBJ1-1

CDR3 DNA: TGTGCCAGCAGTTTATCGGACAGCTACGAGCAGTACTTC
CDR3 protein: CASSLSDSYEQYF
clone size: NA
D gene: NA
V gene: TRBV27
J gene: TRBJ2-7

CDR3 DNA: TGTGCCAGCAAGAATACAGGGCTCTCCGGAAACACCATATATTTT
CDR3 protein: CASKNTGLSGNTIYF
clone size: NA
D gene: NA
V gene: TRBV6-6
J gene: TRBJ1-3

CDR3 DNA: TGCGCCAGCAGCTCAGGGACAGCGAGCAATCAGCCCCAGCATTTT
CDR3 protein: CASSSGTASNQPQHF
clone size: once
D gene: TRBD1
V gene: TRBV5-1
J gene: TRBJ1-5

CDR3 DNA: TGTGCCAGTAGTATCTCGGCAGGGGCCTACGAGCAGTACTTC
CDR3 protein: CASSISAGAYEQYF
clone size: NA
D gene: NA
V gene: TRBV19
J gene: TRBJ2-7

CDR3 DNA: TGTGCCAGCAGTCCGTTGTCGGGGGAGGGAAACACCATATATTTT
CDR3 protein: CASSPLSGEGNTIYF
clone size: NA
D gene: NA
V gene: TRBV6-5
J gene: TRBJ1-3

CDR3 DNA: TGCAGTGCTAGTTCACTGACAGGTCGCGGGGGAACTGAAGCTTTCTTT
CDR3 protein: CSASSLTGRGGTEAFF
clone size: once
D gene: NA
V gene: TRBV20-1
J gene: TRBJ1-1